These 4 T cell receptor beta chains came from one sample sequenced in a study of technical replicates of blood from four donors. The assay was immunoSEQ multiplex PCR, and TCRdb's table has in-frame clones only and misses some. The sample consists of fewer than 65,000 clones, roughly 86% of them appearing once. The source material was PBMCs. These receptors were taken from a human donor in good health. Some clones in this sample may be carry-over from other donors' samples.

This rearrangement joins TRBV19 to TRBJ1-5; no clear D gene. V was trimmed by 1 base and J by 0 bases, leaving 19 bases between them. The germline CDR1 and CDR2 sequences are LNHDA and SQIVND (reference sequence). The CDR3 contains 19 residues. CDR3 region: CASSIGTSALGYSNQPQHF. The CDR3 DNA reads TGTGCCAGTAGTATAGGGACTTCGGCCCTGGGGTATAGCAATCAGCCCCAGCATTTT.

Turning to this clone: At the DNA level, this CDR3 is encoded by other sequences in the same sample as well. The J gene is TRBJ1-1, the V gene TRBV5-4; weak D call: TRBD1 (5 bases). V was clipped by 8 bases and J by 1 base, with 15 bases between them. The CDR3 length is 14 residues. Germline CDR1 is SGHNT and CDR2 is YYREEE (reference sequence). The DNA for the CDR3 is TGTGCCAGTTCTATGGGGGGAGCGAACACTGAAGCTTTCTTT. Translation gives CASSMGGANTEAFF.

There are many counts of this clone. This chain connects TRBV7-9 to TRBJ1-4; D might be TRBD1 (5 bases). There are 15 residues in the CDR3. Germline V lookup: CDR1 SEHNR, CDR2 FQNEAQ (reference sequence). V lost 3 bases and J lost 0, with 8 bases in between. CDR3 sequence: CASSFSQATNEKLFF. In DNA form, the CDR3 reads TGTGCCAGCAGCTTCTCACAGGCAACTAATGAAAAACTGTTTTTT.

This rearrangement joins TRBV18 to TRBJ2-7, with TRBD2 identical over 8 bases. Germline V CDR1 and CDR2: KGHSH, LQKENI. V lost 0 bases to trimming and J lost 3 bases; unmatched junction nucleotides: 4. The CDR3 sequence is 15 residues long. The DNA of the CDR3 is TGTGCCAGCTCACCACCAGGAGCGGGGGTCTACGAGCAGTACTTC. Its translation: CASSPPGAGVYEQYF.